This entry concerns a single TCR beta chain. The target of this receptor is not known. No base-level quality is on record; no much larger clone is a single base apart. The CDR1 and CDR2 encoded by the germline V gene are MNHEY and SVGAGI. Ends trimmed: V by 7 bases, J by 8 bases; bases unmatched to a gene: 13. The CDR3 numbers 14 residues from cysteine through phenylalanine. Only the CDR3 DNA is retained, 42 bases long and in frame from the first base. The source of the sample is a study of blood T cell repertoires in COVID-19 (dated by TCRdb to between 2020 and 2021). Regarding the study in general: Collaborator samples came from the United States, Italy and Spain and covered acute and convalescent phases of COVID-19. The samples were drawn from the first 160 participants of the ongoing ImmuneRACE study and from 1,200 or so subjects provided by 6 global collaborators. The dataset comprised deeply sampled blood TCRbeta repertoires from subjects exposed to, actively infected with, or recovered from COVID-19. The material from the prospective study consisted of cDNA or gDNA derived from T cells, B-cell-depleted T cells, or PBMCs. The sample metadata nearly always contained a de-identified subject ID, COVID-19 status, age in years and sex. HLA class I and class II types, where available, came from metadata supplied by the sample provider rather than from assay-based typing. The repertoires were released in a freely available public database intended as a resource for research on the immune response to SARS-CoV-2. Results and caveats for the whole study, not just this receptor: How much clinical and demographic metadata was included differed by source and by participant, and the metadata was provided uncurated.

The immunoSEQ Assay, a bias-controlled multiplex PCR, was used to amplify TCRbeta CDR3 regions from genomic DNA. As for the original processing: Nucleated cell counts per sample were estimated from amplification of reference gene primers within the assay. Sequence reads were collapsed and filtered to measure the absolute abundance of every unique TCRbeta CDR3 rearrangement. For each sample, productive Simpson clonality was calculated as the square root of Simpson's diversity index over productive rearrangements. The table was pulled from immuneACCESS by TCRdb, which kept in-frame rearrangements only. Such tables lose some clones; where checked, under half of the loss comes from unresolved V genes, and the rest has no known cause. That table is the source of V, J and clone size, and D and trimming were worked out from the DNA. This sample has some 270,000 clones in its table, and about four fifths of those were observed once. The biggest ten clones account for about a sixth of the sample.

One collaborating source in Seattle enrolled patients while the patients were actively infected and followed the patients over time throughout the course of disease. Collaborating institutions collected whole blood in K2EDTA tubes following their own protocols. For TCRbeta analysis, collaborators shipped samples as frozen whole blood, isolated PBMCs, or DNA extracted from either of those sample types. The chain is encoded by TRBV6-5 joined to TRBJ1-2; 7 of the junction bases match TRBD1. This clonotype originated in a person aged 65 to 85 with COVID-19, enrolled during active disease. The specimen sequenced was peripheral blood. This receptor carries the CDR3 CASTTSTGVWGYTF. The sequence in DNA is TGTGCCAGCACGACCTCAACAGGGGTGTGGGGCTACACCTTC.